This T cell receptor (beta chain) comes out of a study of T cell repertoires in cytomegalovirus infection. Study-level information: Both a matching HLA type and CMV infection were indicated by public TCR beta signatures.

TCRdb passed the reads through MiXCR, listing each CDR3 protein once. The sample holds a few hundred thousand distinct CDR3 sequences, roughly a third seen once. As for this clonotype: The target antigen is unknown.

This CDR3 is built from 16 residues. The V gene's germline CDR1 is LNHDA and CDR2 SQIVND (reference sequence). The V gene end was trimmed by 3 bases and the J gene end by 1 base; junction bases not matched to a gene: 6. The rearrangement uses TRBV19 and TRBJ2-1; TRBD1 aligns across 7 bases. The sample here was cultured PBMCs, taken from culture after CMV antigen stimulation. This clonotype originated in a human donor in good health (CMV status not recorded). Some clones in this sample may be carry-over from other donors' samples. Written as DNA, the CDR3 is TGTGCCAGTAGTATTTACTTGGGACAGTCCTACAATGAGCAGTTCTTC. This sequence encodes CASSIYLGQSYNEQFF.